This TCR beta chain was documented in a study of cytomegalovirus exposure and HLA in healthy donors. Germline V gives CDR1 MNHEY, CDR2 SMNVEV (reference sequence). This CDR3 has 20 residues. Deletions cut 3 bases from V and 1 base from J, with 28 bases between. Primers included in the PCR were 60 Vbeta and 13 Jbeta primers. As handled by the study authors: Later work found 80 million to 85 million unique TCR beta chains, with 9.5 million to 11 million shared. Measured with immunoSEQ multiplex PCR; TCRdb has only the in-frame clones, and not every one. That table gives V, J and clone size, and the DNA gave D and trimming. The sample has roughly 130,000 clones, roughly two thirds seen once.

The source of this sequence is a man aged 25-45 years in good health and CMV-seropositive. Sequencing used PBMCs. The chain links TRBV27 to TRBJ2-7; D is perhaps TRBD1 (8 bases). Here the CDR3 DNA reads TGTGCCAGCAGTTTCAGTTGGGGACAGGCCAGCGGCGGGGGATCCTACGAGCAGTACTTC. Translated, it gives CASSFSWGQASGGGSYEQYF.